These 17 T cell receptor beta chains originate from one sample sequenced in a study of blood T cell repertoires in COVID-19. Produced via immunoSEQ multiplex PCR; TCRdb's table is partial and in-frame only. This table has some 230,000 clones, about 88% appearing once. Sequences were obtained from peripheral blood. The receptors shown here come from a man aged 50 to 59 who had recovered from COVID-19.

The V call is TRBV27, the J call TRBJ1-5; D call uncertain. CDR3 length equals 13 residues. V dropped 4 bases and J dropped 4 bases, with 8 bases sitting between them. Germline V gene data show CDR1 as MNHEY and CDR2 as SMNVEV (reference sequence). CDR3 sequence: CASSYRGNQPQHF. The CDR3 DNA reads TGTGCCAGCAGTTATCGGGGAAATCAGCCCCAGCATTTT.

The chain carries TRBV6-2 or TRBV6-3 and TRBJ1-1; 8 bases are shared with TRBD1. V lost 4 bases and J lost 1; bases outside the gene matches: 5. CDR3 size: 15 residues. The V gene's germline CDR1 is MNHEY and CDR2 SVGEGT. CDR3 sequence: CASSWYRGRNTEAFF. In nucleotides, the CDR3 is TGTGCCAGCAGTTGGTACAGGGGGAGGAACACTGAAGCTTTCTTT.

The chain links TRBV19 to TRBJ2-1; 10 positions agree with TRBD1. Germline V lookup: CDR1 LNHDA, CDR2 SQIVND (reference sequence). This CDR3 is built from 16 residues. With 7 bases clipped from V and 0 bases from J, the junction kept 6 bases outside the gene matches. Written as DNA, the CDR3 is TGTGCCAGTACCGTGACAGGGGGCGCCTCCTACAATGAGCAGTTCTTC. It yields the protein CASTVTGGASYNEQFF.

The chain couples TRBV3-1 (or the pseudogene TRBV3-2) to TRBJ2-7, with a possible D match to TRBD2 (5 bases). The V gene lost 4 bases and the J gene lost 3 bases, with 13 bases spanning the gap. CDR3 length: 14 amino acids. Germline V gives CDR1 LGHDT, CDR2 YNNKEL (reference sequence). The DNA of the CDR3 is TGTGCCAGCAGCCTCCTTGGACTGGTCTACGAGCAGTACTTC. Amino acids: CASSLLGLVYEQYF.

This clone was recorded only once. The V and J genes are TRBV7-6 and TRBJ1-6; weak D call: TRBD1 (5 bases). V dropped 1 base and J dropped 3 bases, with 10 bases sitting between them. Germline lookup yields CDR1 SGHVS and CDR2 FNYEAQ. The CDR3 has 16 amino acids. CDR3 sequence reads: CASSLDRPSYNSPLHF. CDR3 sequence (DNA): TGTGCCAGCAGCTTAGACAGGCCAAGCTATAATTCACCCCTCCACTTT.

The chain is built from TRBV25-1 and TRBJ2-2, with TRBD1 matching over 7 bases. From germline, CDR1 is MGHDK and CDR2 SYGVNS. The CDR3 is 16 residues long. J lost 3 bases, V lost 1 base, and 5 bases had no gene match. Here the CDR3 reads CASSEFDRVDTGELFF. CDR3 DNA sequence: TGTGCCAGCAGTGAATTTGACAGGGTAGACACCGGGGAGCTGTTTTTT.

A single count supports this clone. This rearrangement joins TRBV11-2 to TRBJ2-1; TRBD2 agrees at 7 bases. Unmatched junction bases numbered 5, after V lost 4 bases and J lost 14 bases. This CDR3 region has 11 residues. The germline gives CDR1 SGHAT, CDR2 FQNNGV. The CDR3 sequence: CASSSGLVEFF. CDR3 nucleotides: TGTGCCAGCAGCTCTGGACTAGTGGAGTTCTTC.

CDR3 in amino acids: CASSLRLVSTDTQYF. The CDR3 DNA reads as TGTGCCAGCAGTCTGCGGTTGGTGAGCACAGATACGCAGTATTTT. The V and J genes are TRBV5-5 and TRBJ2-3; D uncertain. CDR3 size: 15 residues. V dropped 5 bases and J dropped 0 bases, with 13 bases sitting between them. CDR1 is SGHKS and CDR2 is YYEKEE in the germline V gene (reference sequence).

The chain carries TRBV5-6 and TRBJ2-1, with 11 bases fitting TRBD2. V dropped 3 bases and J dropped 7; count of bases not matched to a gene: 9. The CDR3 loop spans 16 amino acids. Germline CDR1 reads SGHDT; CDR2 reads YYEEEE. The CDR3 spells CASSSSGRPFSNEQFF. CDR3 DNA sequence: TGTGCCAGCAGCTCTAGCGGGAGGCCTTTTTCGAATGAGCAGTTCTTC.

In its sample, this clone was seen once. V gene TRBV15 combines with J gene TRBJ2-3; perhaps TRBD2 as D (7 bases). V shed 0 bases and J shed 2 bases, with 12 bases lying between them. The length of the CDR3 is 16 residues. CDR1 is LNHNV, CDR2 YYDKDF, per germline (reference sequence). The CDR3 reads CATSRDRGAVTDTQYF. DNA for the CDR3: TGTGCCACCAGCAGAGATCGGGGGGCTGTCACAGATACGCAGTATTTT.

CDR3 DNA: TGTGCCAGCAGGTCGGGGGCCAGGGGGCCGGCCGGGGAGCTGTTTTTT. It specifies CASRSGARGPAGELFF. The chain recombines TRBV5-6 with TRBJ2-2, with 8 bases matching TRBD1. This CDR3 region has 16 residues. Germline loops: CDR1 SGHDT, CDR2 YYEEEE. J was trimmed by 6 bases and V by 5 bases; bases with no gene match: 12.

The chain combines TRBV5-1 with TRBJ1-1, with a weak D call TRBD1 (6 bases). V lost 0 bases and J lost 6, with 12 bases in between. From germline, CDR1 is SGHRS and CDR2 YFSETQ. The CDR3 sequence is 14 residues long. CDR3 nucleotides: TGCGCCAGCAGCTTGGTGGTACAGGGCGCTGAAGCTTTCTTT. Translation gives CASSLVVQGAEAFF.

The chain carries TRBV28 and TRBJ1-2; D is perhaps TRBD1 (5 bases). This CDR3 comprises 14 residues. V gave up 1 base and J gave up 7 bases, with 13 bases separating them. Per germline, CDR1 MDHEN and CDR2 SYDVKM. The CDR3 is CASSLSGIVVGYTF. The CDR3 bases are TGTGCCAGCAGTTTATCAGGGATCGTGGTTGGCTACACCTTC.

This chain connects TRBV19 to TRBJ2-5, with TRBD2 identical over 13 bases. This CDR3 has 16 amino acids. The J segment lost 7 bases and the V segment lost 5 bases, leaving 10 bases of the junction unmatched. Per the germline V gene, CDR1 is LNHDA and CDR2 is SQIVND (reference sequence). CDR3: CASSAGTSGATRTQYF. CDR3 nucleotides: TGTGCCAGTAGTGCGGGGACTAGCGGGGCGACAAGGACCCAGTACTTC.

V gene TRBV7-2 combines with J gene TRBJ2-1, with 15 bases identical to TRBD2. With V trimmed by 1 base and J by 7 bases, 2 bases remained unmatched. The CDR3 is 16 amino acids. Germline V gene sequence: CDR1 SGHTA, CDR2 FQGNSA. The CDR3 sequence: CASSLVGTSGRNEQFF. CDR3 sequence (DNA): TGTGCCAGCAGCTTAGTAGGGACTAGCGGGAGGAATGAGCAGTTCTTC.

The chain employs TRBV11-2 and TRBJ1-1, with D tentatively TRBD1 (6 bases). This CDR3 is 15 amino acids long. Trimming took off 1 base at V and 5 bases at J, with 14 bases between the two ends. Germline-derived CDR1 and CDR2 are SGHAT and FQNNGV. CDR3 DNA: TGTGCCAGCAGCTTAGTCAGGGGCAGGGGTACTGAAGCTTTCTTT. Translating it yields CASSLVRGRGTEAFF.

V gene TRBV3-1 (or the pseudogene TRBV3-2) combines with J gene TRBJ1-4, with D possibly matching TRBD1 (5 bases). Germline V gene data show CDR1 as LGHDT and CDR2 as YNNKEL (reference sequence). The CDR3 totals 14 residues. The V end was cut by 4 bases, the J end by 0 bases, with 6 bases between. In DNA form, the CDR3 reads TGTGCCAGCAGCCGACAGACAACTAATGAAAAACTGTTTTTT. Residues: CASSRQTTNEKLFF.